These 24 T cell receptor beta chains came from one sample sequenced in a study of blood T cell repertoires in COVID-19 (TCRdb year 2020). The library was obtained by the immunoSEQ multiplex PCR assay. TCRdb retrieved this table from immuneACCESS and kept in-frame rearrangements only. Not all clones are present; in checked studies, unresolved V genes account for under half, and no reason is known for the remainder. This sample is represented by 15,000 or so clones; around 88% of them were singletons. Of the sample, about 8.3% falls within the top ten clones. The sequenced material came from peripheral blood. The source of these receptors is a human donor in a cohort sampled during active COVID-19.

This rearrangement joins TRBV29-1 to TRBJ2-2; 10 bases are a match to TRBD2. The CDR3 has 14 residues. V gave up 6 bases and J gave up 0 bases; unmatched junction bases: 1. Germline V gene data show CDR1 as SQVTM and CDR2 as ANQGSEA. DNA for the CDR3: TGCAGCGTCGGACTAGCGGCGAACACCGGGGAGCTGTTTTTT. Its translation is CSVGLAANTGELFF.

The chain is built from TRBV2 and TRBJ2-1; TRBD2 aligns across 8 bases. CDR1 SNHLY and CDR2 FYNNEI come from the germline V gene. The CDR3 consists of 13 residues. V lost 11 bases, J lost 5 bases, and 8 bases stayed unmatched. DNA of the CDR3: TGTGCCGGGGGTCTAGCGGGCGACAATGAGCAGTTCTTC. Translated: CAGGLAGDNEQFF.

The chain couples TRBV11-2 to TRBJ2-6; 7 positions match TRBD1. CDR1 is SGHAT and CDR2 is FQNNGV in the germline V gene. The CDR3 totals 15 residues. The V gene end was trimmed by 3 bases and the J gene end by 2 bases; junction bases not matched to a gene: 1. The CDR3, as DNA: TGTGCCAGCAGCTTTGACAGGGCTGGGGCCAACGTCCTGACTTTC. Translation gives CASSFDRAGANVLTF.

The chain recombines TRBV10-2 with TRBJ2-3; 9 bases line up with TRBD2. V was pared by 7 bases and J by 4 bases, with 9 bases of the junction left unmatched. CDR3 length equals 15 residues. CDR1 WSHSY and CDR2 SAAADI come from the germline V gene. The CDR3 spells CASTPVSGRSDTQYF. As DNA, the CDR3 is TGCGCCAGCACCCCGGTTAGCGGGAGATCAGATACGCAGTATTTT.

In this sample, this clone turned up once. DNA for the CDR3: TGTGCCAGCAGCCCCCTGGGAGGACAGGGTTCCTACGAGCAGTACTTC. Translated, it gives CASSPLGGQGSYEQYF. The chain employs TRBV5-5 and TRBJ2-7, with 8 bases fitting TRBD1. V shed 4 bases and J 1 base; nucleotides not matched to a gene: 10. Germline V lookup: CDR1 SGHKS, CDR2 YYEKEE (reference sequence). The CDR3 has 16 residues.

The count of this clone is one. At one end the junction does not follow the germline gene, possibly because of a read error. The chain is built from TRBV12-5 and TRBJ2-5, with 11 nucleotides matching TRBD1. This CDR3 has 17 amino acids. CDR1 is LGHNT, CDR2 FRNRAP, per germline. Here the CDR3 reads CASGLGRTGGLGETQYF. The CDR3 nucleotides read TGTGCTAGTGGCTTGGGCCGGACAGGGGGCCTGGGTGAGACCCAGTACTTC.

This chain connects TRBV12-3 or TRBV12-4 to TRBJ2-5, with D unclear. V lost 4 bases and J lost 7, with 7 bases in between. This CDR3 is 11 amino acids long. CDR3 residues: CASSYYGTQYF. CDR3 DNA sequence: TGTGCCAGCAGTTACTACGGGACCCAGTACTTC.

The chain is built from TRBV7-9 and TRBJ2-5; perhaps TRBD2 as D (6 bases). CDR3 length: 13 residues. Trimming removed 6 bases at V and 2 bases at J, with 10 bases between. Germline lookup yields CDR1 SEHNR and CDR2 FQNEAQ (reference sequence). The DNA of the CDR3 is TGTGCCAGCAGTCGGGGGATACAAGAGACCCAGTACTTC. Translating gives CASSRGIQETQYF. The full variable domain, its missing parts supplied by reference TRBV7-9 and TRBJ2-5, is DTGVSQNPRHKITKRGQNVTFRCDPISEHNRLYWYRQTLGQGPEFLTYFQNEAQLEKSRLLSDRFSAERPKGSFSTLEIQRTEQGDSAMYLCASSRGIQETQYFGPGTRLLVL.

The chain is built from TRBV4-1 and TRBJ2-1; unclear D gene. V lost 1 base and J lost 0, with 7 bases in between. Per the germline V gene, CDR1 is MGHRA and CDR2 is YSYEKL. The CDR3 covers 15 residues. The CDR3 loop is CASSQGHNSYNEQFF. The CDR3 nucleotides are TGCGCCAGCAGCCAAGGACACAACTCCTACAATGAGCAGTTCTTC.

The CDR3 sequence: CSARGTLNTIYF. CDR3 DNA: TGCAGCGCCCGCGGGACGCTAAACACCATATATTTT. The chain employs TRBV29-1 and TRBJ1-3; the D gene is possibly TRBD1 (5 bases). Per the germline V gene, CDR1 is SQVTM and CDR2 is ANQGSEA. The CDR3 extends over 12 amino acids. The ends were cut back, 7 bases at V and 6 bases at J, with 13 bases in the middle. Full variable domain (outside the CDR3, taken from reference TRBV29-1 and TRBJ1-3): SAVISQKPSRDICQRGTSLTIQCQVDSQVTMMFWYRQQPGQSLTLIATANQGSEATYESGFVIDKFPISRPNLTFSTLTVSNMSPEDSSIYLCSARGTLNTIYFGEGSWLTVV.

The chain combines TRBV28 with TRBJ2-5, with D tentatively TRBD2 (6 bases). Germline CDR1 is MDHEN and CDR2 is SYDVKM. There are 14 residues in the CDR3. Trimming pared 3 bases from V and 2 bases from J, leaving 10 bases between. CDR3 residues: CASSLGGNQETQYF. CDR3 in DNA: TGTGCCAGCAGTTTGGGCGGGAATCAAGAGACCCAGTACTTC. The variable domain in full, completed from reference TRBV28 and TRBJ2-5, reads DVKVTQSSRYLVKRTGEKVFLECVQDMDHENMFWYRQDPGLGLRLIYFSYDVKMKEKGDIPEGYSVSREKKERFSLILESASTNQTSMYLCASSLGGNQETQYFGPGTRLLVL.

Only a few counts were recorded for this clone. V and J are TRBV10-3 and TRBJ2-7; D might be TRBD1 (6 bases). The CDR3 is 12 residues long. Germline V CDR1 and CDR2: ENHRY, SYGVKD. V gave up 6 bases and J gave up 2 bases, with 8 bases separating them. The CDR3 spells CAIRDRPYEQYF. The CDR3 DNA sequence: TGTGCCATCAGGGACAGACCCTACGAGCAGTACTTC.

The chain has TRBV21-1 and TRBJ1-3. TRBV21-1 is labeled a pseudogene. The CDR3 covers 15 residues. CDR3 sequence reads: CASTPDGSSGNTIYF. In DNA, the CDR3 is TGTGCCAGCACACCGGACGGGAGCTCTGGAAACACCATATATTTT.

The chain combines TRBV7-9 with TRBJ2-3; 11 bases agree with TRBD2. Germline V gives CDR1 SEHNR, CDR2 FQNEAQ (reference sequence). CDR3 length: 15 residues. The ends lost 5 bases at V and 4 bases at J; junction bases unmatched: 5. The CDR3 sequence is CASSPTSGKADTQYF. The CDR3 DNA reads TGTGCCAGCAGCCCGACTAGCGGGAAGGCAGATACGCAGTATTTT.

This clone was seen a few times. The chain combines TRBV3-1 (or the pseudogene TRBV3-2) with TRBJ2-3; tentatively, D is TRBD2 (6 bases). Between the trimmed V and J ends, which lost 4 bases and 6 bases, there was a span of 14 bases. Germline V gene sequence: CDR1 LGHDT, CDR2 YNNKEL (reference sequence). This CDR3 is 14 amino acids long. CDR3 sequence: CASSLAFAGDTQYF. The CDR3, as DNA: TGTGCCAGCAGCCTTGCGTTCGCGGGGGATACGCAGTATTTT.

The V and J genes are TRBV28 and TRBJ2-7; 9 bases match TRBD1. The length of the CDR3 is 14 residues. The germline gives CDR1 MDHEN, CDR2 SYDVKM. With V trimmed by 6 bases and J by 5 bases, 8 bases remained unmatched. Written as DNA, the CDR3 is TGTGCCAGCAGCGTTGGACAGGGGTTACACGAGCAGTACTTC. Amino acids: CASSVGQGLHEQYF.

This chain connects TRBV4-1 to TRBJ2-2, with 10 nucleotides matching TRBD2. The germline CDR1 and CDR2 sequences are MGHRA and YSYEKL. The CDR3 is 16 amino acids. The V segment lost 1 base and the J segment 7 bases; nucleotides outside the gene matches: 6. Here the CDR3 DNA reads TGCGCCAGCAGCCAAGGCCTAGCGGGAGACCACGGGGAGCTGTTTTTT. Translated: CASSQGLAGDHGELFF.

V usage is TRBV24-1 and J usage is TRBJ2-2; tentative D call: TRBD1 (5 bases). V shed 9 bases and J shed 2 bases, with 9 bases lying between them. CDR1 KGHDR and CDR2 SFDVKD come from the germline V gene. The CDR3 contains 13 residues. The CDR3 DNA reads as TGTGCCACCCAACAGGCAAACACCGGGGAGCTGTTTTTT. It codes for CATQQANTGELFF.

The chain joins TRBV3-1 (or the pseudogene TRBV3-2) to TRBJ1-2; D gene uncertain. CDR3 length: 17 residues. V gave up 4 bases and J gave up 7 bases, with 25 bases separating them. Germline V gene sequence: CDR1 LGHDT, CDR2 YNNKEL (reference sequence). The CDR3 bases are TGTGCCAGCAGCCCCTCCCGAGGAGCACTGACCTCGGGTGGCTACACCTTC. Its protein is CASSPSRGALTSGGYTF.

The CDR3 reads CASSVVEASDTQYF. The CDR3, as DNA: TGTGCCAGCAGCGTAGTTGAGGCGTCGGATACGCAGTATTTT. This chain uses TRBV9 with TRBJ2-3; D gene unclear. This CDR3 spans 14 amino acids. The V and J ends lost 0 bases and 6 bases respectively, with 11 bases between them. The V gene's germline CDR1 is SGDLS and CDR2 YYNGEE.

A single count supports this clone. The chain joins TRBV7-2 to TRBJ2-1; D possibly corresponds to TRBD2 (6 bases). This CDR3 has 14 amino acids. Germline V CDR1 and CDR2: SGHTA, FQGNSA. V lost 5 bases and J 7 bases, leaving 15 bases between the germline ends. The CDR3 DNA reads TGTGCCAGCAGCCCACCTCCCGGGGGAAATGAGCAGTTCTTC. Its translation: CASSPPPGGNEQFF. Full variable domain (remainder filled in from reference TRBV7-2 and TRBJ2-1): GAGVSQSPSNKVTEKGKDVELRCDPISGHTALYWYRQSLGQGLEFLIYFQGNSAPDKSGLPSDRFSAERTGGSVSTLTIQRTQQEDSAVYLCASSPPPGGNEQFFGPGTRLTVL.

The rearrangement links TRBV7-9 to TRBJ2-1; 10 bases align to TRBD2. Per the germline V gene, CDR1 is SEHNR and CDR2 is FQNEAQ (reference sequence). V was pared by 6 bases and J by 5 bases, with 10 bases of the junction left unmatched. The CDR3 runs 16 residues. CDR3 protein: CASREIAGGRNNEQFF. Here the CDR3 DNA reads TGTGCCAGCAGGGAAATAGCGGGAGGTAGGAACAATGAGCAGTTCTTC.

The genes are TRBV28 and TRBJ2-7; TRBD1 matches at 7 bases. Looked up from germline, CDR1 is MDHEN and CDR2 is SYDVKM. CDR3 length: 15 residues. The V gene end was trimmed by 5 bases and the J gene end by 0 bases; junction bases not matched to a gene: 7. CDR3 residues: CASSASGQSSYEQYF. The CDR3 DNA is TGTGCCAGCAGTGCCTCGGGACAGAGCTCCTACGAGCAGTACTTC. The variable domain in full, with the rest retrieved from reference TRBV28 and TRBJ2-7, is DVKVTQSSRYLVKRTGEKVFLECVQDMDHENMFWYRQDPGLGLRLIYFSYDVKMKEKGDIPEGYSVSREKKERFSLILESASTNQTSMYLCASSASGQSSYEQYFGPGTRLTVT.

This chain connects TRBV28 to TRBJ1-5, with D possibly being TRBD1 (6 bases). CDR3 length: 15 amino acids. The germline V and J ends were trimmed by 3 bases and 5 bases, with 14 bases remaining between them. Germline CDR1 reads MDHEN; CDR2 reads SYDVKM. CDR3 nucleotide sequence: TGTGCCAGCAGTTTTTCAGACAGGAGCTATCAGCCCCAGCATTTT. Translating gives CASSFSDRSYQPQHF.